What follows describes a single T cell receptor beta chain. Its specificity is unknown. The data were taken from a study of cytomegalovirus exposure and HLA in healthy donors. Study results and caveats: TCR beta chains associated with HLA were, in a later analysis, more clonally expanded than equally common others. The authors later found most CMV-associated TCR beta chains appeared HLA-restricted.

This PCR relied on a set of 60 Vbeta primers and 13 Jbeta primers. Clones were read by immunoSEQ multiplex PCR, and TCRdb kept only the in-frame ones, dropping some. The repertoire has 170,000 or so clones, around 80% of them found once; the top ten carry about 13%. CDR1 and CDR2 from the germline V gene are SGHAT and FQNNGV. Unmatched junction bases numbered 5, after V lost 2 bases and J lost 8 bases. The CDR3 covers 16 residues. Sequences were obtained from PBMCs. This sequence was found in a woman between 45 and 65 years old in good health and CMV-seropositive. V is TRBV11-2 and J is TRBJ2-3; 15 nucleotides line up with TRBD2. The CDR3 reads CASSLRTSGGASTQYF. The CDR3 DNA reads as TGTGCCAGCAGCTTAAGGACTAGCGGGGGGGCCAGTACGCAGTATTTT.